The entry below gives a single T cell receptor beta chain sequence along with its context. Its specificity is not known. Both 60 Vbeta primers and 13 Jbeta primers went into the PCR. Measured with immunoSEQ multiplex PCR; TCRdb has only the in-frame clones, and not every one. The sample includes some 200,000 clones, around 79% of them seen just once. This sample stems from a study of cytomegalovirus exposure and HLA in healthy donors. Study results and limitations: Later genetic work tied a missense DCLRE1C variant to beta-chain V and J trimming.

The CDR3 spans 17 residues. Per the germline V gene, CDR1 is SGHRS and CDR2 is YFSETQ. J was trimmed by 9 bases and V by 1 base; bases with no gene match: 8. J is TRBJ2-1 and V is TRBV5-1; 15 bases are a match to TRBD2. The material sequenced was PBMCs. The sequence was obtained from a girl between 2 and 10 years old in good health and CMV-seronegative. The CDR3 reads CASSLYGTSGGRGEQFF. The DNA of the CDR3 is TGCGCCAGCAGCTTGTATGGGACTAGCGGGGGGCGGGGTGAGCAGTTCTTC.